This TCR beta chain was sequenced in a study of neoadjuvant anti-PD-1 for oral cavity cancer. Study summary: Patients mostly received three to four biweekly nivolumab doses at 3 mg/kg before surgery. Patients without progression got a fourth dose around day 43.

PBMC libraries mostly used roughly 460 ng of input genomic DNA, with six replicates per sample. Some clones are missing from TCRdb's copy, which holds only in-frame ones; the method was immunoSEQ multiplex PCR. The sample lists approximately 83,000 clones, about 84% occurring once. Of note for this clone: Its antigen is undetermined.

Germline lookup yields CDR1 MGHDK and CDR2 SYGVNS. The CDR3 runs to 14 residues. Study results and caveats: Higher pretreatment blood Treg/Th17 ratios correlated with higher pretreatment blood and lower post-treatment tumor TCRbeta clonality.

The V and J genes are TRBV25-1 and TRBJ1-1; TRBD1 might be the D (6 bases). The sequence came from a person aged 40 to 85 with oral cavity squamous cell carcinoma. Specimen: PBMCs, collected before nivolumab (anti-PD-1) treatment. The CDR3 nucleotides are TGTGCGACCCAAAGAGGGGGGCAGGACGCTGAAGCTTTCTTT. Its protein product is CATQRGGQDAEAFF.